This TCR beta chain was sequenced for a study of CD8 T cells in ankylosing spondylitis. Trimming removed 2 bases from V and 5 bases from J, with 12 bases in between. The V gene's germline CDR1 is DFQATT and CDR2 SNEGSKA (reference sequence). There are 14 residues in the CDR3. Molecular-barcoded quantitative 5'-RACE produced these TCR beta libraries. One entry per CDR3 protein, called by TCRdb with MiXCR from the 5' RACE reads. There are around 330,000 distinct CDR3 sequences in the sample; approximately 10% occur only once, and roughly a tenth lies in the top ten. This clonotype was obtained from a female donor with ankylosing spondylitis or in good health (not recorded which). Specimen: blood, either unsorted or a sorted T cell fraction (not recorded which). The V gene is TRBV20-1, the J gene TRBJ1-4; D is ambiguous. CDR3 coding DNA: TGCAGTGCTAGACTTAGCAGTGCCAATGAAAAACTGTTTTTT. Its protein is CSARLSSANEKLFF.